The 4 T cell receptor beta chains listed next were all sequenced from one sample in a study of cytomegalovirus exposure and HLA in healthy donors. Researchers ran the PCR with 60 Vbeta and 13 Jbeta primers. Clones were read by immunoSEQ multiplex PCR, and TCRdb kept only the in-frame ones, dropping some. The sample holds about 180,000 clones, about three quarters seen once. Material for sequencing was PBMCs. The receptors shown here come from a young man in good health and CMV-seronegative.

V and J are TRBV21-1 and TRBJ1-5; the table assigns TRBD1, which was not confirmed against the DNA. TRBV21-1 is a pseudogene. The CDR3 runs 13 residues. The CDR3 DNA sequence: TGTGCCAGCAGCAAAGTGTACAGTCAGCCCCAGCATTTT. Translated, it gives CASSKVYSQPQHF.

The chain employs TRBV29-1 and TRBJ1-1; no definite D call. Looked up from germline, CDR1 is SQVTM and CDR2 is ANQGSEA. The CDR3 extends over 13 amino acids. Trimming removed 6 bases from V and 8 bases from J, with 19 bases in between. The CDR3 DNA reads TGCAGCGTCCCTACTTCGAGCCCTTCCGAAGCTTTCTTT. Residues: CSVPTSSPSEAFF.

DNA of the CDR3: TGTGCAAGTCGCTTACAACAGGGGAGCAATCAGCCCCAGCATTTT. It yields the protein CASRLQQGSNQPQHF. The chain links TRBV12-2 to TRBJ1-5; the table's D call, TRBD1, was not checked against the DNA. TRBV12-2 is annotated as a pseudogene. This CDR3 comprises 15 residues.

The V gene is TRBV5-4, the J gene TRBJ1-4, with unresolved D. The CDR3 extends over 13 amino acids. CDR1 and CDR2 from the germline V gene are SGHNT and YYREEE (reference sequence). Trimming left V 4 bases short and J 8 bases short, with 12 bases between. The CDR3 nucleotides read TGTGCCAGCAGCCCAAATCCGGGGGAAAAACTGTTTTTT. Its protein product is CASSPNPGEKLFF.